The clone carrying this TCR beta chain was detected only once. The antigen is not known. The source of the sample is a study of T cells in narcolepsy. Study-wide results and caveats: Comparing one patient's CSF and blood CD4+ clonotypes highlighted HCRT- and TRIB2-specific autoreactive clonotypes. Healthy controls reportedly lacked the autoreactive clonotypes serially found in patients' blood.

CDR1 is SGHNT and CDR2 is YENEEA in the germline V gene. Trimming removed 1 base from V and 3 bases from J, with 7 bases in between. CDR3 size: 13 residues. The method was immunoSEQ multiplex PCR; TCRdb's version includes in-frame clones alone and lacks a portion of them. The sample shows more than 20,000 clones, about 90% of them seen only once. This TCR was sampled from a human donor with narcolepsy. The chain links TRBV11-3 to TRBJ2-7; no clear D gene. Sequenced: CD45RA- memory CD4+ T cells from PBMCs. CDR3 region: CASSLGPDYEQYF. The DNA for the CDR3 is TGTGCCAGCAGCTTAGGTCCGGACTACGAGCAGTACTTC.